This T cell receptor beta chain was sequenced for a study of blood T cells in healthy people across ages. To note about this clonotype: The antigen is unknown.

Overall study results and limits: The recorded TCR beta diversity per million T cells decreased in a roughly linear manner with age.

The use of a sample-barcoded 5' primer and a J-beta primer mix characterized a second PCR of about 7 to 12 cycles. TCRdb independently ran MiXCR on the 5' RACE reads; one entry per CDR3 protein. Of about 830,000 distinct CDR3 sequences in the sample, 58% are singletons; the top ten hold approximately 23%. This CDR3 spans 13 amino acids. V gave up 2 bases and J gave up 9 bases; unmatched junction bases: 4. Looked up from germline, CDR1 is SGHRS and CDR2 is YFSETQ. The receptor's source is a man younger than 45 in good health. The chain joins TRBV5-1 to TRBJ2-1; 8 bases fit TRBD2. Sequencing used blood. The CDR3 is CASSFYTSGEQFF. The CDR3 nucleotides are TGCGCCAGCAGCTTTTACACTAGCGGTGAGCAGTTCTTC. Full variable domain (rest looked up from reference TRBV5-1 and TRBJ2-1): KAGVTQTPRYLIKTRGQQVTLSCSPISGHRSVSWYQQTPGQGLQFLFEYFSETQRNKGNFPGRFSGRQFSNSRSEMNVSTLELGDSALYLCASSFYTSGEQFFGPGTRLTVL.